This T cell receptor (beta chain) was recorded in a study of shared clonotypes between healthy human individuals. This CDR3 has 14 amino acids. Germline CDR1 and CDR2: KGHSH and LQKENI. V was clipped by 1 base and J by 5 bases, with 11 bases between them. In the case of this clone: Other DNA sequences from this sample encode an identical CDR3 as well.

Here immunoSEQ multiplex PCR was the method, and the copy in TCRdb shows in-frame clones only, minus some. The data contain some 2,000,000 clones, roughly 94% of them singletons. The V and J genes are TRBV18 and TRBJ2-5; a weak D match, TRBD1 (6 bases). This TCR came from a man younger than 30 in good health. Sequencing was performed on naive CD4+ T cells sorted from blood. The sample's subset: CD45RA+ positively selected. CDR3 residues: CASSPLGGRETQYF. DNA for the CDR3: TGTGCCAGCTCACCACTAGGGGGTCGGGAGACCCAGTACTTC.